The subject of this entry is one T cell receptor beta chain. This specimen belongs to a study of regulatory T cells in long-lasting Graves disease. TCR beta libraries were built with iRepertoire HTBI primers and Arm-PCR of CDR3 regions. TCRdb reanalysed the multiplex PCR reads using MiXCR and keeps one entry per CDR3 protein. The profile shows about 430,000 distinct CDR3 sequences, about 15% of them singletons. The time point was: newly diagnosed GD, antithyroid drugs for less than 3 months. RNA extracted from PBMCs served as the sequencing template. The authors drew patients from an endocrinology department in Xi'an, China. From germline, CDR1 is LNHNV and CDR2 YYDKDF (reference sequence). The CDR3 sequence is 14 residues long. V dropped 0 bases and J dropped 5 bases, with 8 bases sitting between them. In addition, the sample was reused for a study of T cells in Graves' hyperthyroidism and ophthalmopathy. This second report adds: The HTBI primer set served for first-round RT-PCR of the TCR CDR3.

This sequence originates from a woman between 40 and 50 years old with Graves disease. The chain couples TRBV15 to TRBJ2-1; D gene ambiguous. Specimen: peripheral blood mononuclear cells (PBMCs), collected at new diagnosis, from a patient treated with antithyroid drugs. CDR3 bases: TGTGCCACCAGCAGAGATCAGGCAGACAATGAGCAGTTCTTC. Translating gives CATSRDQADNEQFF.